The 22 T cell receptor beta chains below all came from one sample that was sequenced in a study of radiation and T cells in renal cell carcinoma (dated by TCRdb to 2018 to 2021). Library creation used the immunoSEQ multiplex PCR assay. Held by TCRdb, this immuneACCESS table contains in-frame sequences only and omits some clones. Under half of the omission traces to an unresolved V gene where checked; the cause of the rest is unknown. This sample gives some 120,000 clones in total; more than 75% of them show up just once. 5.8% of the sample is held by the ten biggest clonotypes. The time point label, as the study defines it: blood 2 weeks post-SBRT. The treatment or condition label on this specimen signifies: 15 Gy SBRT to primary tumor, nephrectomy 4 weeks later. Sequenced here: blood, sampled from a patient whose treatment included radiotherapy and nephrectomy. Receptors originate from a woman aged 70 to 79 with renal cell carcinoma.

The chain employs TRBV11-1 and TRBJ1-2; 9 bases fit TRBD1. The V gene end was trimmed by 5 bases and the J gene end by 6 bases; junction bases not matched to a gene: 7. Germline V gene data show CDR1 as SGHAT and CDR2 as FQDESV (reference sequence). The length of the CDR3 is 14 residues. CDR3: CASSPTGGTDGYTF. The CDR3 DNA reads TGTGCCAGCAGCCCGACAGGGGGGACGGATGGCTACACCTTC.

The chain links TRBV5-1 to TRBJ2-5, with D possibly being TRBD2 (6 bases). Trimming left V 4 bases short and J 4 bases short, with 11 bases between. The CDR3 is made up of 13 amino acids. Germline loops: CDR1 SGHRS, CDR2 YFSETQ. For the CDR3, the DNA is TGCGCCAGCAGCAGGGGCGGGGTAGAGACCCAGTACTTC. Translating gives CASSRGGVETQYF.

This sequence joins TRBV9 and TRBJ2-3; D ambiguous. The CDR3 is 16 residues long. Germline lookup yields CDR1 SGDLS and CDR2 YYNGEE. Trimming removed 0 bases at V and 5 bases at J, with 16 bases between. The CDR3, as DNA: TGTGCCAGCAGCGTAGTGTCAGGTAGGCAGGAAGATACGCAGTATTTT. Its translation is CASSVVSGRQEDTQYF.

The chain employs TRBV10-3 and TRBJ1-6; the match to TRBD1 covers 11 bases. The ends lost 4 bases at V and 7 bases at J; junction bases unmatched: 3. In germline, CDR1 is ENHRY, CDR2 SYGVKD. This CDR3 comprises 15 residues. Written as DNA, the CDR3 is TGTGCCATCAGTGCGGGACAGGGGGGGAATTCACCCCTCCACTTT. Its protein product is CAISAGQGGNSPLHF.

This clone was seen ten or more times. The CDR3: CASSLDRDTEAFF. The CDR3 DNA reads as TGTGCCAGCAGCCTAGACAGGGACACTGAAGCTTTCTTT. The V call is TRBV6-5, the J call TRBJ1-1; 7 nucleotides match TRBD1. Germline CDR1 is MNHEY and CDR2 is SVGAGI. Trimming at V came to 6 bases and at J to 3 bases, leaving 4 bases not matched to a gene. The CDR3 consists of 13 residues.

This chain connects TRBV4-1 to TRBJ1-1, with D possibly matching TRBD1 (6 bases). CDR3 size: 14 residues. The ends were cut back, 1 base at V and 6 bases at J, with 12 bases in the middle. Germline V CDR1 and CDR2: MGHRA, YSYEKL. Written as DNA, the CDR3 is TGCGCCAGCAGCCAAGTTCTACAGGGTCCTGAAGCTTTCTTT. This sequence encodes CASSQVLQGPEAFF.

The rearrangement links TRBV7-7 to TRBJ1-5, with D possibly being TRBD1 (5 bases). V lost 11 bases to trimming and J lost 4 bases, with 15 bases between them. The CDR3 spans 13 residues. Germline V CDR1 and CDR2: SSHAT, FNYEAQ (reference sequence). This CDR3 is CAVGVAVNQPQHF. In DNA form, the CDR3 reads TGTGCCGTGGGGGTGGCGGTAAATCAGCCCCAGCATTTT.

The DNA of the CDR3 is TGTGCCAGCAGTGCGGTCGGGAACATATACAATGAGCAGTTCTTC. This codes for CASSAVGNIYNEQFF. J is TRBJ2-1 and V is TRBV27, with D possibly TRBD2 on 5 matching bases. The CDR3 covers 15 residues. The ends were cut back, 5 bases at V and 4 bases at J, with 15 bases in the middle. Germline V gene sequence: CDR1 MNHEY, CDR2 SMNVEV (reference sequence).

The chain has TRBV6-6 and TRBJ1-3; D possibly corresponds to TRBD1 (5 bases). V was shortened by 6 bases and J by 2 bases, with 14 bases between the two germline ends. CDR1 is MNHNY and CDR2 is SVGAGI in the germline V gene (reference sequence). This CDR3 is 15 amino acids long. The CDR3 DNA is TGTGCCAGCAGCTCCTCTCAGGGTGCTGGAAACACCATATATTTT. Translation gives CASSSSQGAGNTIYF.

This chain connects TRBV7-2 to TRBJ2-7, with TRBD2 as a possible D gene (5 bases). Trimming removed 5 bases from V and 6 bases from J, with 20 bases in between. The CDR3 runs to 15 residues. Germline lookup yields CDR1 SGHTA and CDR2 FQGNSA. In DNA form, the CDR3 reads TGTGCCAGCAGCCCTACCCCCGGGGAATGGGGCGAGCAGTACTTC. This translates into CASSPTPGEWGEQYF.

The chain is built from TRBV6-5 and TRBJ1-5; a possible D gene is TRBD1 (6 bases). The V end lost 7 bases, the J end lost 4 bases, and 8 bases lay between the germline ends. This CDR3 is 12 amino acids long. Looked up from germline, CDR1 is MNHEY and CDR2 is SVGAGI. The CDR3 DNA sequence: TGTGCCAGCAATACAGGGAATCAGCCCCAGCATTTT. Amino acids: CASNTGNQPQHF.

This clone appeared once. This chain uses TRBV5-8 with TRBJ1-6; possibly TRBD1 for D (5 bases). CDR1 is SGHTS, CDR2 YDEGEE, per germline. This CDR3 region has 14 residues. The V end lost 3 bases, the J end lost 7 bases, and 11 bases lay between the germline ends. For the CDR3, the DNA is TGTGCCAGCAGCTGGCAGGGTAACAATTCACCCCTCCACTTT. Its protein is CASSWQGNNSPLHF.

The CDR3 DNA is TGTGCCTGGAGTGTACTCGGGAAGGGAACCCAAGAGACCCAGTACTTC. It yields the protein CAWSVLGKGTQETQYF. This chain uses TRBV30 with TRBJ2-5; D is possibly TRBD2 (5 bases). Germline V lookup: CDR1 GTSNPN, CDR2 SVGIG (reference sequence). The CDR3 contains 16 residues. With 0 bases removed from V and 1 base from J, the gap between germline ends came to 15 bases.

This clone occurred once. The rearrangement links TRBV5-1 to TRBJ2-1; the D gene could be TRBD1 or TRBD2 (6 bases each). Germline-derived CDR1 and CDR2 are SGHRS and YFSETQ. This CDR3 contains 13 residues. The ends were cut back, 3 bases at V and 8 bases at J, with 12 bases in the middle. For the CDR3, the DNA is TGCGCCAGCAGCTCGACAGGAGGGTATGAGCAGTTCTTC. Translation: CASSSTGGYEQFF.

Concerning this clone: Additional DNA sequences in this sample encode the identical CDR3. The chain carries TRBV5-6 and TRBJ1-1; no reliable D call. The V end lost 2 bases, the J end lost 1 base, and 6 bases lay between the germline ends. The length of the CDR3 is 13 residues. Germline V gene sequence: CDR1 SGHDT, CDR2 YYEEEE. The CDR3 is CASSLKANTEAFF. CDR3 sequence (DNA): TGTGCCAGCAGCTTAAAGGCGAACACTGAAGCTTTCTTT.

The J gene is TRBJ1-3, the V gene TRBV7-2, with D unclear. Germline V CDR1 and CDR2: SGHTA, FQGNSA. V lost 0 bases to trimming and J lost 0 bases, with 9 bases between them. This CDR3 is 16 amino acids long. The CDR3 DNA sequence: TGTGCCAGCAGCTTAGCGCTCCCTAGCTCTGGAAACACCATATATTTT. It encodes CASSLALPSSGNTIYF.

The rearrangement joins TRBV11-1 to TRBJ2-7; 8 nucleotides match TRBD1. The V gene end was trimmed by 1 base and the J gene end by 3 bases; junction bases not matched to a gene: 5. CDR3 length equals 15 residues. CDR1 SGHAT and CDR2 FQDESV come from the germline V gene (reference sequence). CDR3 loop: CASSLGQGAFYEQYF. For the CDR3, the DNA is TGTGCCAGCAGCTTAGGGCAGGGGGCCTTCTACGAGCAGTACTTC.

The chain joins TRBV19 to TRBJ1-3; D remains unclear. V shed 3 bases and J shed 1 base, with 7 bases lying between them. Germline values: CDR1 LNHDA, CDR2 SQIVND (reference sequence). The CDR3 runs to 14 residues. The chain's CDR3 is CASSISASGNTIYF. The CDR3 nucleotides read TGTGCCAGTAGTATTTCCGCTTCTGGAAACACCATATATTTT.

The gene calls are TRBV19 and TRBJ1-1; 7 bases are shared with TRBD1. This CDR3 spans 15 amino acids. V dropped 4 bases and J dropped 6; count of bases not matched to a gene: 11. The V gene's germline CDR1 is LNHDA and CDR2 SQIVND (reference sequence). The CDR3 loop reads CASSSTGVWSAEAFF. CDR3 DNA: TGTGCCAGTAGTAGCACAGGGGTTTGGAGCGCTGAAGCTTTCTTT.

The CDR3 is CASSLKGDGELFF. In DNA form, the CDR3 reads TGTGCCAGCAGCTTAAAAGGGGACGGGGAGCTGTTTTTT. This sequence joins TRBV5-5 and TRBJ2-2; tentatively, D is TRBD1 (5 bases). Germline CDR1 is SGHKS and CDR2 is YYEKEE (reference sequence). CDR3 length equals 13 residues. The V end lost 2 bases, the J end lost 7 bases, and 9 bases lay between the germline ends.

The chain couples TRBV6-1 to TRBJ2-3; D is possibly TRBD1 (6 bases). The CDR3 length is 13 residues. In germline, CDR1 is MNHNS, CDR2 SASEGT. V was shortened by 5 bases and J by 6 bases, with 12 bases between the two germline ends. CDR3 bases: TGTGCCAGCAGTCCTTCTCAGGGGGATACGCAGTATTTT. Protein sequence: CASSPSQGDTQYF.

The chain has TRBV5-4 and TRBJ1-4; D call uncertain. The CDR3 has 14 residues. V was clipped by 1 base and J by 5 bases, with 9 bases between them. Germline CDR1 and CDR2: SGHNT and YYREEE (reference sequence). The CDR3 DNA is TGTGCCAGCAGCTTGCAACAGAACAATGAAAAACTGTTTTTT. Translating it yields CASSLQQNNEKLFF. The full variable domain, rest sourced from reference TRBV5-4 and TRBJ1-4, is ETGVTQSPTHLIKTRGQQVTLRCSSQSGHNTVSWYQQALGQGPQFIFQYYREEENGRGNFPPRFSGLQFPNYSSELNVNALELDDSALYLCASSLQQNNEKLFFGSGTQLSVL.